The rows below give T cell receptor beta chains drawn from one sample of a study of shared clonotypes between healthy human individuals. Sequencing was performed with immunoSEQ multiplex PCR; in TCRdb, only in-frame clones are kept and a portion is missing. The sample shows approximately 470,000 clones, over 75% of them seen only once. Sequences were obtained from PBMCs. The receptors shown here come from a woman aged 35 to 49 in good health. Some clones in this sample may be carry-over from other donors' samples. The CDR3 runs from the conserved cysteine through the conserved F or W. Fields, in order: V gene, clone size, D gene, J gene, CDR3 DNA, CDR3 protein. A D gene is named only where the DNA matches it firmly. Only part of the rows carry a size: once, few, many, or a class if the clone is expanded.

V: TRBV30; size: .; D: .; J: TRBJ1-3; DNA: TGTGCCTGGACCCCCGGCGGTGGTAGAAACACCATATATTTT; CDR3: CAWTPGGGRNTIYF
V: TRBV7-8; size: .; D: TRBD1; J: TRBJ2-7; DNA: TGTGCCAGCAGCTGGGGGACAGGGACCTACGAGCAGTACTTC; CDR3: CASSWGTGTYEQYF
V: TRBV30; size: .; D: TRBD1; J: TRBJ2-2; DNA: TGTGCCTGGAGTTTCAGGGGGCGTTCTACCGGGGAGCTGTTTTTT; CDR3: CAWSFRGRSTGELFF
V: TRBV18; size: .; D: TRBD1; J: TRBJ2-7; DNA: TGTGCCAGCTCACTAGGACAGGGGGCTTCCCTCTACGAGCAGTACTTC; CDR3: CASSLGQGASLYEQYF
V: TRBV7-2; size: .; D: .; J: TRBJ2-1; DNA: TGTGCCAGCAGCTTAAGTGGGAGCGGGACATACAATGAGCAGTTCTTC; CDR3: CASSLSGSGTYNEQFF
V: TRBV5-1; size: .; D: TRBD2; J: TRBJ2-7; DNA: TGCGCCAGCAGCCCCGATACGGGACTAGCGTACTACGAGCAGTACTTC; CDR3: CASSPDTGLAYYEQYF
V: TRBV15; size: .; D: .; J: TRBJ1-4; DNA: TGTGCCACCAGCAGGGGGGTGTCTGGCGAAAAACTGTTTTTT; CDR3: CATSRGVSGEKLFF
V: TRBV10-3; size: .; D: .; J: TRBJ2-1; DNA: TGTGCCATCAGAGGATATGATGGGAATGAGCAGTTCTTC; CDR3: CAIRGYDGNEQFF
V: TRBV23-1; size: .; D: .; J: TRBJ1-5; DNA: TGCGCCAGCAGTCAATTTAGAATCGGACATCAGCCCCAGCATTTT; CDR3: CASSQFRIGHQPQHF
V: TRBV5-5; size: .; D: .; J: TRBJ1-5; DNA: TGTGCCAGCAGCTTAACGAATCAGCCCCAGCATTTT; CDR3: CASSLTNQPQHF
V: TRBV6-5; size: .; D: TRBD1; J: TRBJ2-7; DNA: TGTGCCAGCAGTTACCTCGCAGGGGGAACCTACGAGCAGTACTTC; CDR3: CASSYLAGGTYEQYF
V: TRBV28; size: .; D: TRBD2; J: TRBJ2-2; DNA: TGTGCCAGCAGTCGGCCGGGGGGGCGGATCGGGGAGCTGTTTTTT; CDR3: CASSRPGGRIGELFF
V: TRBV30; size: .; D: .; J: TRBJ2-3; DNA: TGTGCCTGGAGACAAGATACGCAGTATTTT; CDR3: CAWRQDTQYF
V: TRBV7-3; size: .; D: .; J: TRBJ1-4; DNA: TGTGCCAGCAGCTCAAGCCCGGGCTCTAATGAAAAACTGTTTTTT; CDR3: CASSSSPGSNEKLFF
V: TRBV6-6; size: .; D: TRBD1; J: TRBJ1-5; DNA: TGTGCCAGCAGCCTCGTCCCGGGACAGGGGCAGCCCCAGCATTTT; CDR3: CASSLVPGQGQPQHF
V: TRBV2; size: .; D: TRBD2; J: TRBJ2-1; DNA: TGTGCCAGCAGGATCTCTAGCGGGAGCTCCTACAATGAGCAGTTCTTC; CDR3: CASRISSGSSYNEQFF
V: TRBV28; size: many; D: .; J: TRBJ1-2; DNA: TGTGCCAGCAGCGAAGGGGGGGGCCACCAGAACTATGGCTACACCTTC; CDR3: CASSEGGGHQNYGYTF
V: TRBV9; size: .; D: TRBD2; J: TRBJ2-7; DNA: TGTGCCAGCAGCGGGGTAGCGGGAGGTCCCTACGAGCAGTACTTC; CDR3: CASSGVAGGPYEQYF
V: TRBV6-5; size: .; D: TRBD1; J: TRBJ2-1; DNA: TGTGCCAGCAGTTACCTGGGACAGGGATCCTACAATGAGCAGTTCTTC; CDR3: CASSYLGQGSYNEQFF
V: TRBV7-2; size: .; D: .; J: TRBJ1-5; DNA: TGTGCCAGCAGCTCCGACACAGGGATGGGTCAGCCCCAGCATTTT; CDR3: CASSSDTGMGQPQHF
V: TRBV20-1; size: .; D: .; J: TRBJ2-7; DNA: TGCAGTGCTAGAGATCCGACAGAGCAGTACTTC; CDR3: CSARDPTEQYF
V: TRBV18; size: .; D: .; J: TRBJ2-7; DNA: TGTGCCAGCTCACCCGAACAGGGTGGCGAGCAGTACTTC; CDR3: CASSPEQGGEQYF
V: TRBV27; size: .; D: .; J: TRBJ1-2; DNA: TGTGCCAGCAGTGCAACTCGGACGGTCGGCGGCTACACCTTC; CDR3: CASSATRTVGGYTF
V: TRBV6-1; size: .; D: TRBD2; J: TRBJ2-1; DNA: TGTGCCAGCAAGGACGGGAGGGTAGACAATGAGCAGTTCTTC; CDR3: CASKDGRVDNEQFF
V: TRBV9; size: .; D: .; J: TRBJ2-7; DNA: TGTGCCAGCAGTGTAGGGGGGCTGCAGGGCGGCGAGCAGTACTTC; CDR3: CASSVGGLQGGEQYF
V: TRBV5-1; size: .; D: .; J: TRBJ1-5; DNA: TGCGCCAGCAGGGAGGACACAACCAATCAGCCCCAGCATTTT; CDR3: CASREDTTNQPQHF
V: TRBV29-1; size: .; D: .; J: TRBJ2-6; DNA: TGCAGCGTGGATACAGGTTCTGGGGCCAACGTCCTGACTTTC; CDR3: CSVDTGSGANVLTF
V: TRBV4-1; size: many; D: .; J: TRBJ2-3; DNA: TGCGCCAGCAGCCAAGAGAAAGGAAAAACGCAGTATTTT; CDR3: CASSQEKGKTQYF
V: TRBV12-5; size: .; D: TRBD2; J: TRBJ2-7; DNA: TGTGCTAGTGGTAGGACTAGCGGGAGGGCCGGATACGAGCAGTACTTC; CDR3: CASGRTSGRAGYEQYF
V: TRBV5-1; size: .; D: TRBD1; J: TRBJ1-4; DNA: TGCGCCAGCAGCTTCACCCGGGGGACAGGAGGTGAAAAACTGTTTTTT; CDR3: CASSFTRGTGGEKLFF
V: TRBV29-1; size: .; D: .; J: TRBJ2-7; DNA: TGCAGCGTCAAAGACACAAAACCCTACGAGCAGTACTTC; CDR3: CSVKDTKPYEQYF
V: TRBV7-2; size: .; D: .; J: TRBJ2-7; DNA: TGTGCCAGCAGCTTAGGGAACGGGTTGGAGCAGTACTTC; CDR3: CASSLGNGLEQYF
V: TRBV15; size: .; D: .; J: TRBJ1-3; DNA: TGTGCCACCAGCAGAGAGAGGGCAGGATCTGGAAACACCATATATTTT; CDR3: CATSRERAGSGNTIYF
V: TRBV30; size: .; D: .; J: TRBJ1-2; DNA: TGTGCCTGGAGTACGTCTAACTATGGCTACACCTTC; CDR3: CAWSTSNYGYTF
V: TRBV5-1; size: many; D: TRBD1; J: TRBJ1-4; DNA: TGCGCCAGCAGCGCGGACAGGGAGGGGGAAAAACTGTTTTTT; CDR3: CASSADREGEKLFF
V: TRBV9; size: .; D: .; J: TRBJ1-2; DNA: TGTGCCAGCAGCGTAGCCGGGGCGGGTGGCTACACCTTC; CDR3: CASSVAGAGGYTF
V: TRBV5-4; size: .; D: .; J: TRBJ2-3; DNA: TGTGCCAGCAGCTTCGCAGGTATCGCAGATACGCAGTATTTT; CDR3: CASSFAGIADTQYF
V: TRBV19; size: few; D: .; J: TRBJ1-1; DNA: TGTGCCAGTAGTCCTCGGGTAGGTGAAGCTTTCTTT; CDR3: CASSPRVGEAFF
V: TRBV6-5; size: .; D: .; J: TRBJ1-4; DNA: TGTGCCAGCAGACCCGACACCTCTGAAAAACTGTTTTTT; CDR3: CASRPDTSEKLFF
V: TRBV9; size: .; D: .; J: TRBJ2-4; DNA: TGTGCCAGCAGCCCGACAGATTTTCTAGCCAAAAACATTCAGTACTTC; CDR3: CASSPTDFLAKNIQYF
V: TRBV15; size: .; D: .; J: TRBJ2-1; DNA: TGTGCCACCAGCAGAGATCTAGGCTCACCGCCCCGCCTACTCTTC; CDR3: CATSRDLGSPPRLLF
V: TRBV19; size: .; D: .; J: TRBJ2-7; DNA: TGTGCCAGTAGTAGTCAGGGGCTGGGGTACGAGCAGTACTTC; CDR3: CASSSQGLGYEQYF
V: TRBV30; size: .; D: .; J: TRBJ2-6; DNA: TGTGACTGGAGTGTAACGGGGTTCTCTGGGGCCAACGTCCTGACTTTC; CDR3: CDWSVTGFSGANVLTF
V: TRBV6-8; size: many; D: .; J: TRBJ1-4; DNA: TGTGCCAGCGGAGCCTCCCCAGGGGTGACTAATGAAAAACTGTTTTTT; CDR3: CASGASPGVTNEKLFF
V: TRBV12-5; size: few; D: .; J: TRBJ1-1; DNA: TGTGCTAGTGGAGCACAGGACACTGAAGCTTTCTTT; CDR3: CASGAQDTEAFF
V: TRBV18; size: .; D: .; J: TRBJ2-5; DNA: TGTGCCAGCTCAAAGGACAGAAGGGGAGAGACCCAGTACTTC; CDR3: CASSKDRRGETQYF
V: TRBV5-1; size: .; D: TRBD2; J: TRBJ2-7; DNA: TGCGCCAGCAGCCAAGGGACTAGCCACCACGAGCAGTACTTC; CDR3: CASSQGTSHHEQYF
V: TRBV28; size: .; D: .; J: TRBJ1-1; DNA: TGTGCCAGCAGTCCCGGACAGTCTGCTGAAGCTTTCTTT; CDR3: CASSPGQSAEAFF
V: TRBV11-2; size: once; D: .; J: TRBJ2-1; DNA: TGTGCCAGCAGCCCCGGCTGGGCAGGGAAACAGTTCTTC; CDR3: CASSPGWAGKQFF
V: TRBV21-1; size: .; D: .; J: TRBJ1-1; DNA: TGTGCCAGCAGCCATCCAGGGGTCGACATCAGGGAGACTGAAGCTTTCTTT; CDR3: CASSHPGVDIRETEAFF
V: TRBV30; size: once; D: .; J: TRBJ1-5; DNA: TGTGCCTGCCGGGGGGCCAATCAGCCCCAGCATTTT; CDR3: CACRGANQPQHF
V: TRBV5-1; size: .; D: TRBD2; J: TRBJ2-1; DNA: TGCGCCAGCAGCTTGTTTACTAGCGGGAGCAATGAGCAGTTCTTC; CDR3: CASSLFTSGSNEQFF
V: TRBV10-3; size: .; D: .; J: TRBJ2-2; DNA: TGTGCCATCATCCTAACAGGGCCGGGAGAGGAGCTGTTTTTT; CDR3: CAIILTGPGEELFF
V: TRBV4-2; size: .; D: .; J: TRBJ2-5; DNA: TGTGCCAGCAGCCAAGATCTAGGGCAGGGGCAGGAGACCCAGTACTTC; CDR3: CASSQDLGQGQETQYF